Below are 15 T cell receptor beta chains sequenced from a single sample in a study of spatial heterogeneity in lung cancer. TCRdb reanalysed the 5' RACE reads using MiXCR and keeps one entry per CDR3 protein. The sample lists roughly 8,000 distinct CDR3 sequences; 7% to 10% were seen once. The sample's time point: sample taken at primary tumor resection. Unsorted whole RNA of tumor, nontumor lung or frozen PBMC was sequenced. The input for sequencing was PBMCs, taken at surgery. These receptors came from a female donor with early-stage non-small cell lung cancer.

There are a few counts of this clonotype. The chain is built from TRBV28 and TRBJ2-2; 7 bases fit TRBD1. The V and J ends lost 8 bases and 4 bases, in that order; junction bases with no gene match: 4. This CDR3 spans 13 amino acids. Germline assignment: CDR1 MDHEN and CDR2 SYDVKM. The chain's CDR3 is CASLPGGTGELFF. The CDR3 region has the DNA TGTGCCAGCTTGCCAGGGGGCACCGGGGAGCTGTTTTTT. Using reference TRBV28 and TRBJ2-2 for the parts outside the CDR3, the full variable domain is DVKVTQSSRYLVKRTGEKVFLECVQDMDHENMFWYRQDPGLGLRLIYFSYDVKMKEKGDIPEGYSVSREKKERFSLILESASTNQTSMYLCASLPGGTGELFFGEGSRLTVL.

This clonotype counts as medium-sized. The chain joins TRBV6-5 to TRBJ1-5, with 9 bases identical to TRBD1. CDR3 length: 15 amino acids. The germline gives CDR1 MNHEY, CDR2 SVGAGI. J gave up 4 bases and V 5 bases, and 6 bases lay outside the gene matches. CDR3 residues: CASSPSGTGNQPQHF. The CDR3 region has the DNA TGTGCCAGCAGTCCCAGCGGGACAGGGAATCAGCCCCAGCATTTT.

This clonotype was seen repeatedly, ten times or more. The rearrangement joins TRBV20-1 to TRBJ1-2; 7 positions agree with TRBD1. Germline-derived CDR1 and CDR2 are DFQATT and SNEGSKA (reference sequence). J was trimmed by 5 bases and V by 5 bases; bases with no gene match: 8. The CDR3 sequence is 13 residues long. The CDR3 DNA sequence: TGCAGTGCTTCCACAGGGGATGGATATGGCTACACCTTC. Translation gives CSASTGDGYGYTF.

This clonotype has ten or more counts. The chain employs TRBV4-1 and TRBJ2-1; no reliable D call. Germline V gene data show CDR1 as MGHRA and CDR2 as YSYEKL. V was trimmed by 0 bases and J by 5 bases, leaving 8 bases between them. The CDR3 sequence is 14 residues long. The CDR3 region is CASSQEWPHNEQFF. The CDR3 DNA is TGCGCCAGCAGCCAAGAGTGGCCCCACAATGAGCAGTTCTTC.

This clonotype was counted only a few times. The V call is TRBV5-1, the J call TRBJ2-7, with 7 bases lining up with TRBD2. Germline V gives CDR1 SGHRS, CDR2 YFSETQ. The trim removed 0 bases at V and 2 bases at J, leaving 5 bases unmatched. This CDR3 has 15 amino acids. The chain's CDR3 is CASSLDASGTYEQYF. The CDR3 bases are TGCGCCAGCAGCTTGGACGCTAGCGGCACCTACGAGCAGTACTTC.

In its sample, this clonotype is medium-sized. The chain combines TRBV5-8 with TRBJ1-5; a weak D match, TRBD1 (6 bases). Per germline, CDR1 SGHTS and CDR2 YDEGEE. Trimming removed 4 bases at V and 0 bases at J, with 17 bases between. The CDR3 contains 17 residues. The CDR3 here is CASSGGTASLSNQPQHF. Written as DNA, the CDR3 is TGTGCCAGCAGCGGGGGCACGGCAAGCCTTAGCAATCAGCCCCAGCATTTT.

A few counts support this clonotype. The V call is TRBV28, the J call TRBJ2-2; possible D gene TRBD2, 5 bases. Trimming cost V 1 base and J 8 bases, with 8 bases left between them. Germline V gene lookup returns CDR1 MDHEN and CDR2 SYDVKM. This CDR3 has 13 residues. The CDR3 region is CASSLSGSGELFF. CDR3 DNA: TGTGCCAGCAGTTTATCGGGATCTGGGGAGCTGTTTTTT.

This clonotype was picked up many times. The rearrangement links TRBV12-3 or TRBV12-4 to TRBJ2-1; 8 bases are shared with TRBD2. CDR3 length: 13 residues. V trimming: 8 bases; J trimming: 2 bases; junction bases outside the gene matches: 2. The CDR3 protein is CASRGGTYNEQFF. For the CDR3, the DNA is TGTGCCAGCCGGGGGGGAACCTACAATGAGCAGTTCTTC.

By share, this clonotype ranks as medium-sized. The V and J genes are TRBV28 and TRBJ2-7; D possibly corresponds to TRBD2 (6 bases). The CDR3 runs to 12 residues. Trimming removed 8 bases from V and 5 bases from J, with 13 bases in between. The germline V gene has CDR1 MDHEN and CDR2 SYDVKM. The CDR3 region is CASSGVTDEQYF. The CDR3 DNA reads as TGTGCCAGCTCGGGAGTAACTGACGAGCAGTACTTC.

This clonotype came up many times. The chain combines TRBV6-5 with TRBJ2-2, with D maybe TRBD1 (6 bases). This CDR3 comprises 17 residues. The germline CDR1 and CDR2 sequences are MNHEY and SVGAGI. The V gene lost 7 bases and the J gene lost 2 bases, with 20 bases spanning the gap. In nucleotides, the CDR3 is TGTGCCAGCAAAAAGTTCGTAGGGGGAATTAACACCGGGGAGCTGTTTTTT. It yields the protein CASKKFVGGINTGELFF.

This clonotype was seen only a few times. The V and J genes are TRBV7-8 and TRBJ2-1, with 11 bases identical to TRBD2. CDR3 length: 14 residues. With V trimmed by 0 bases and J by 14 bases, 6 bases remained unmatched. Germline values: CDR1 SGHVS, CDR2 FQNEAQ. Here the CDR3 DNA reads TGTGCCAGCAGCTTAGCGGGTCTAGCGGGGGGAGAGTTCTTC. This encodes CASSLAGLAGGEFF.

In this sample, this clonotype turned up many times. The CDR3, as DNA: TGTGCCAGCAGCCAGACCGGTAGATCTGGAAACACCATATATTTT. Its translation: CASSQTGRSGNTIYF. The chain couples TRBV3-1 to TRBJ1-3; D remains ambiguous. With 3 bases removed from V and 1 base from J, the gap between germline ends came to 10 bases. Germline V CDR1 and CDR2: LGHDT, YNNKEL (reference sequence). The CDR3 totals 15 residues.

Sample share makes this clonotype medium-sized. The chain joins TRBV6-5 to TRBJ2-2; no firm D call. Germline CDR1 MNHEY, CDR2 SVGAGI. There are 14 residues in the CDR3. Trimming pared 6 bases from V and 2 bases from J, leaving 10 bases between. The CDR3 loop is CASRDPYNTGELFF. The DNA for the CDR3 is TGTGCCAGCAGGGACCCTTATAACACCGGGGAGCTGTTTTTT.

This clonotype was detected ten times or more. This chain connects TRBV7-9 to TRBJ2-3; 12 bases are shared with TRBD2. V trimming: 5 bases; J trimming: 5 bases; junction bases outside the gene matches: 5. Germline V gene sequence: CDR1 SEHNR, CDR2 FQNEAQ (reference sequence). The CDR3 runs to 15 residues. The CDR3 sequence is CASSRLAGAVDTQYF. CDR3 nucleotide sequence: TGTGCCAGCAGCCGACTAGCGGGAGCTGTAGATACGCAGTATTTT.

In this sample, this clonotype is medium-sized. The chain recombines TRBV5-4 with TRBJ1-1; 7 nucleotides line up with TRBD1. Germline lookup yields CDR1 SGHNT and CDR2 YYREEE (reference sequence). V gave up 3 bases and J gave up 1 base; unmatched junction bases: 9. The CDR3 sequence is 16 residues long. CDR3 sequence: CASSYHRGMGNTEAFF. CDR3 DNA: TGTGCCAGCAGCTACCACAGGGGAATGGGGAACACTGAAGCTTTCTTT.